These 21 T cell receptor beta chains were sequenced from one sample in a study of blood T cells in healthy people across ages. Using a J-beta primer mix together with a sample-barcoded 5' primer, a second PCR was run for 7 to 11 cycles. Via MiXCR, TCRdb re-called the 5' RACE reads, giving one row per CDR3 protein. Among around 850,000 distinct CDR3 sequences listed, roughly 35% were seen once. Material for sequencing was blood. The receptors originated from a man aged 18 to 35 in good health.

The chain combines TRBV5-1 with TRBJ1-5; unclear D gene. From germline, CDR1 is SGHRS and CDR2 YFSETQ. Between the trimmed V and J ends, which lost 0 bases and 6 bases, there was a span of 10 bases. There are 14 residues in the CDR3. The CDR3 coding sequence is TGCGCCAGCAGCTTGGTCCCAGAGCGTCAGCCCCAGCATTTT. Translating gives CASSLVPERQPQHF.

This clonotype was detected a few times. V is TRBV12-3 or TRBV12-4 and J is TRBJ2-1; 7 bases map to TRBD2. The V gene end was trimmed by 2 bases and the J gene end by 9 bases; junction bases not matched to a gene: 10. This CDR3 spans 15 amino acids. The CDR3: CASSLPRAGKVEQFF. CDR3 in DNA: TGTGCCAGCAGTTTACCCCGAGCGGGGAAGGTTGAGCAGTTCTTC.

This clonotype was observed many times. The chain recombines TRBV20-1 with TRBJ1-1; a weak D match, TRBD1 (6 bases). The CDR3 loop spans 14 amino acids. Germline V gives CDR1 DFQATT, CDR2 SNEGSKA (reference sequence). Deletions cut 1 base from V and 5 bases from J, with 14 bases between. CDR3 residues: CSARAGALGTEAFF. The CDR3 DNA reads as TGCAGTGCTAGAGCAGGGGCGTTAGGAACTGAAGCTTTCTTT.

This clonotype turned up a few times. This rearrangement joins TRBV5-1 to TRBJ2-7, with TRBD1 matching over 11 bases. Losses at the gene ends were 4 bases for V and 0 bases for J; bases not matched to a gene: 12. CDR3 length: 18 residues. Germline CDR1 reads SGHRS; CDR2 reads YFSETQ. The DNA for the CDR3 is TGCGCCAGCAGCCGTGGGACAGGGGGTCGACTCTTCTCCTACGAGCAGTACTTC. It is translated as CASSRGTGGRLFSYEQYF.

V usage is TRBV4-1 and J usage is TRBJ2-2; the D gene could be TRBD1 or TRBD2 (5 bases each). The V gene's germline CDR1 is MGHRA and CDR2 YSYEKL. The CDR3 totals 16 residues. Trimming removed 1 base at V and 5 bases at J, with 14 bases between. The CDR3 region has the DNA TGCGCCAGCAGCCAAGGGGGGACGTCTTTAACCGGGGAGCTGTTTTTT. Protein: CASSQGGTSLTGELFF.

There are a few counts of this clonotype. The chain carries TRBV6-6 and TRBJ2-7; D ambiguous. V shed 2 bases and J shed 0 bases, with 8 bases lying between them. The CDR3 loop spans 14 amino acids. Germline V lookup: CDR1 MNHNY, CDR2 SVGAGI (reference sequence). CDR3 DNA sequence: TGTGCCAGCAGTTACGGGTCCGACTCCTACGAGCAGTACTTC. This sequence encodes CASSYGSDSYEQYF.

This chain connects TRBV5-1 to TRBJ2-1, with TRBD2 matching 7 bases. With V trimmed by 4 bases and J by 3 bases, 4 bases remained unmatched. The germline V gene has CDR1 SGHRS and CDR2 YFSETQ. CDR3 length equals 14 residues. CDR3 sequence: CASSHVAGYNEQFF. The CDR3 DNA reads TGCGCCAGCAGCCATGTAGCGGGCTACAATGAGCAGTTCTTC.

This clonotype was seen more than once but under ten times. The chain combines TRBV6-5 with TRBJ2-5; 7 bases are shared with TRBD2. CDR1 and CDR2 (germline): MNHEY, SVGAGI. CDR3 length equals 14 residues. V shed 6 bases, J shed 1 base, and the junction held 5 bases outside the gene matches. CDR3 residues: CASSYRLAQETQYF. The DNA of the CDR3 is TGTGCCAGCAGCTACCGACTAGCCCAAGAGACCCAGTACTTC.

This clonotype showed up many times. As DNA, the CDR3 is TGCAGTGCTCCCCGGACTAGCGGGGACGGATTAAGCGAGCAGTACTTC. Its protein product is CSAPRTSGDGLSEQYF. This chain connects TRBV20-1 to TRBJ2-7, with 12 bases aligning to TRBD2. The CDR3 loop spans 16 amino acids. Germline CDR1 and CDR2: DFQATT and SNEGSKA (reference sequence). V shed 5 bases, J shed 6 bases, and the junction held 14 bases outside the gene matches.

V gene TRBV27 combines with J gene TRBJ2-5; 9 bases align to TRBD1. The length of the CDR3 is 14 residues. Germline V gene data show CDR1 as MNHEY and CDR2 as SMNVEV (reference sequence). J was trimmed by 11 bases and V by 2 bases; bases with no gene match: 9. This CDR3 is CASSLGTGNNEQYF. In DNA form, the CDR3 reads TGTGCCAGCAGTTTAGGGACAGGGAACAATGAGCAGTACTTC.

About this clonotype itself: Since a much larger clone is just one base distant, this may be a read error. The chain has TRBV12-3 or TRBV12-4 and TRBJ2-1; 8 bases match TRBD2. The CDR3 is 14 amino acids. J was trimmed by 7 bases and V by 7 bases; bases with no gene match: 9. In DNA, the CDR3 is TGTGCCAGCACCTTCGGGGGGGCCGTAAATGAGCAGTTCTTC. Translating gives CASTFGGAVNEQFF.

Note on this clonotype: A much larger clone lies one base from this, so it may be a read error. V usage is TRBV9 and J usage is TRBJ2-3; D is perhaps TRBD1 (5 bases). The CDR3 contains 15 residues. Germline lookup yields CDR1 SGDLS and CDR2 YYNGEE. The CDR3 sequence is CASSVDPGPTDTRYF. As DNA, the CDR3 is TGTGCCAGCAGCGTAGACCCAGGGCCCACAGATACGCGGTATTTT.

The CDR3 sequence is CASSRQGDTQYF. CDR3 sequence (DNA): TGTGCCAGCAGCCGGCAGGGGGATACGCAGTATTTT. The chain employs TRBV12-3 or TRBV12-4 and TRBJ2-3; D may be TRBD1 (6 bases). This CDR3 comprises 12 residues. Trimming pared 6 bases from V and 6 bases from J, leaving 10 bases between.

This clonotype was seen at least ten times. The genes are TRBV7-2 and TRBJ2-1; TRBD1 aligns across 7 bases. This CDR3 has 15 amino acids. V was pared by 5 bases and J by 5 bases, with 9 bases of the junction left unmatched. CDR1 and CDR2 from the germline V gene are SGHTA and FQGNSA. The CDR3 here is CASSPTRDRDNEQFF. The CDR3 nucleotides are TGTGCCAGCAGCCCAACGAGGGACAGAGACAATGAGCAGTTCTTC.

This clonotype appeared a few times. The chain recombines TRBV29-1 with TRBJ1-1; weak D call: TRBD1 (5 bases). The germline gives CDR1 SQVTM, CDR2 ANQGSEA. V was cut by 7 bases and J by 6 bases, with 15 bases left in between. This CDR3 is built from 12 residues. CDR3 region: CSGAGIGPEAFF. The CDR3 DNA follows: TGCAGCGGGGCAGGGATAGGGCCTGAAGCTTTCTTT.

This rearrangement joins TRBV10-3 to TRBJ1-6; D call uncertain. V lost 11 bases and J 9 bases, leaving 17 bases between the germline ends. The CDR3 sequence is 13 residues long. Germline lookup yields CDR1 ENHRY and CDR2 SYGVKD. CDR3 in DNA: TGTGCCGGCGCTCAGGATCGGAGTTCACCCCTCCACTTT. Translated: CAGAQDRSSPLHF.

V gene TRBV5-1 combines with J gene TRBJ1-1, with D unresolved. CDR1 SGHRS and CDR2 YFSETQ come from the germline V gene. The CDR3 runs to 16 residues. V was clipped by 0 bases and J by 4 bases, with 16 bases between them. This CDR3 reads CASSLVSVPAGTEAFF. CDR3 coding DNA: TGCGCCAGCAGCTTGGTCTCGGTTCCGGCAGGCACTGAAGCTTTCTTT.

As for this clonotype: Sequence at one end of the junction differs from germline and may be a read error. V gene TRBV7-3 combines with J gene TRBJ2-7; TRBD2 matches at 7 bases. The J call may not be correct, given that the DNA end is closer to TRBJ2-5. The CDR3 contains 13 residues. Germline V gene sequence: CDR1 SGHTA, CDR2 FQGTGA. The chain's CDR3 is CASNLREGETQYF. The CDR3 DNA reads TGTGCCAGCAACTTAAGGGAGGGGGAGACCCAGTACTTC.

J is TRBJ1-4 and V is TRBV4-1; 8 bases are a match to TRBD1. The trim removed 1 base at V and 8 bases at J, leaving 12 bases unmatched. The CDR3 length is 17 residues. Germline V lookup: CDR1 MGHRA, CDR2 YSYEKL. CDR3 region: CASSQGAGGGWGEKLFF. The CDR3 nucleotides are TGCGCCAGCAGCCAAGGGGCAGGGGGCGGTTGGGGCGAAAAACTGTTTTTT.

This clonotype was counted only a few times. CDR3 sequence: CASSQTIGLRTGELFF. For the CDR3, the DNA is TGTGCCAGCAGCCAGACTATCGGACTCCGCACCGGGGAGCTGTTTTTT. The chain carries TRBV9 and TRBJ2-2; TRBD2 might be the D (5 bases). Germline V CDR1 and CDR2: SGDLS, YYNGEE. The V end lost 4 bases, the J end lost 4 bases, and 17 bases lay between the germline ends. CDR3 length equals 16 residues.

This clonotype was observed a handful of times. The V and J genes are TRBV12-3 or TRBV12-4 and TRBJ2-5; D possibly uses TRBD1 or TRBD2 (5 bases each). Trimming stripped 6 bases from V and 4 bases from J, with 15 bases between. This CDR3 spans 14 amino acids. The CDR3 sequence is CASSPGALRETQYF. In DNA form, the CDR3 reads TGTGCCAGCAGCCCCGGGGCTCTGCGAGAGACCCAGTACTTC.